The clone carrying this T cell receptor (beta chain) was counted a few times. What it recognizes is unknown. These data belong to a study of cytomegalovirus exposure and HLA in healthy donors. Study-wide findings and caveats: Most TCR sequences showed up rarely, but some public TCRs showed up in many donors. Per a prior analysis, the majority of TCR beta V segments were productive roughly 87% or roughly 30% of the time. Overall, roughly 160 TCR beta chains were annotated as cytomegalovirus-associated.

Per the germline V gene, CDR1 is SGHTA and CDR2 is FQGNSA. The CDR3 totals 16 residues. Trimming cost V 5 bases and J 2 bases; bases outside gene matches: 10. A multiplex PCR was run with 60 Vbeta primers and 13 Jbeta primers. Clones were read by immunoSEQ multiplex PCR, and TCRdb kept only the in-frame ones, dropping some. The sample comprises 200,000 to 250,000 clones, approximately 79% of which are singletons, and about 1.8% rests with the top ten. The sequence was obtained from a man aged 45-60 years in good health and CMV-seronegative. The sequencing input was PBMCs. The chain uses TRBV7-2 and TRBJ2-5, with 8 nucleotides matching TRBD1. CDR3 amino acids: CASSPRGLAIQETQYF. The CDR3 nucleotides read TGTGCCAGCAGCCCCAGGGGGCTAGCGATTCAAGAGACCCAGTACTTC. Complete variable domain (other parts from reference TRBV7-2 and TRBJ2-5): GAGVSQSPSNKVTEKGKDVELRCDPISGHTALYWYRQSLGQGLEFLIYFQGNSAPDKSGLPSDRFSAERTGGSVSTLTIQRTQQEDSAVYLCASSPRGLAIQETQYFGPGTRLLVL.